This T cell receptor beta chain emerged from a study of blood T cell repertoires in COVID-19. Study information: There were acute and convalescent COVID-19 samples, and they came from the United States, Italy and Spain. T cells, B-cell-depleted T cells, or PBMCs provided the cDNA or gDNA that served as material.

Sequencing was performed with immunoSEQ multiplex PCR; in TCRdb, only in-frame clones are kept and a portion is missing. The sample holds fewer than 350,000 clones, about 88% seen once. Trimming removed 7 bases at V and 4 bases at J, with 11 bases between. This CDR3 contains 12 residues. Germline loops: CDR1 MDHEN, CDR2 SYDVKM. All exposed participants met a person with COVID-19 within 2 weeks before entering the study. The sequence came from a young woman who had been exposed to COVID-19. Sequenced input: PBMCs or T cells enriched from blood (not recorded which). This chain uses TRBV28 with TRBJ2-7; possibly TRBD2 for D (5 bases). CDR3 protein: CASNSAGYEQYF. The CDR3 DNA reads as TGTGCCAGCAATAGCGCCGGGTACGAGCAGTACTTC.